This TCR beta chain was sequenced for a study of blood T cell repertoires in COVID-19. In the study overall: There were acute and convalescent COVID-19 samples, and they came from the United States, Italy and Spain. Sample material is recorded as cDNA or gDNA derived from T cells, B-cell-depleted T cells, or PBMCs.

Measured with immunoSEQ multiplex PCR; TCRdb has only the in-frame clones, and not every one. Of tens of thousands of clones listed, roughly 82% are singletons. Sequencing was done on a sample of peripheral blood. This receptor was taken from a human donor in a cohort sampled during active COVID-19.

The CDR3 protein is CASSESGTRSGYEQYF. CDR3 nucleotides: TGCGCCAGCAGTGAATCCGGGACTAGAAGCGGATACGAGCAGTACTTC. The chain has TRBV10-2 and TRBJ2-7; 8 nucleotides agree with TRBD2. CDR3 size: 16 residues. The V segment lost 3 bases and the J segment 4 bases; nucleotides outside the gene matches: 11. The germline V gene has CDR1 WSHSY and CDR2 SAAADI.